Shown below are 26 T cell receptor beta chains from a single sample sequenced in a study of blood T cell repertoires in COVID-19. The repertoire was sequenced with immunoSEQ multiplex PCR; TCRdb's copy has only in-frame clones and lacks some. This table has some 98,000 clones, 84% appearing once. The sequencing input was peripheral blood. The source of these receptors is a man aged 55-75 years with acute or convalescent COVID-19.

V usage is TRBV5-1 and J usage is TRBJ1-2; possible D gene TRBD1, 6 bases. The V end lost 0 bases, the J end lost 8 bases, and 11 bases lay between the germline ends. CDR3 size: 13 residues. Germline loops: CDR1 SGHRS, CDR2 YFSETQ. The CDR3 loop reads CASSLEQGNGYTF. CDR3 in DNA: TGCGCCAGCAGCTTGGAACAGGGTAACGGCTACACCTTC.

CDR3 sequence reads: CASSLGQGLGLLQETQYF. In DNA, the CDR3 is TGTGCCAGCAGCTTAGGACAGGGCTTGGGCCTCCTCCAAGAGACCCAGTACTTC. The J gene is TRBJ2-5, the V gene TRBV11-2; the match to TRBD1 covers 7 bases. The CDR3 spans 18 residues. Looked up from germline, CDR1 is SGHAT and CDR2 is FQNNGV. The V segment lost 1 base and the J segment 1 base; nucleotides outside the gene matches: 12. Variable domain in full (rest from reference TRBV11-2 and TRBJ2-5): EAGVAQSPRYKIIEKRQSVAFWCNPISGHATLYWYQQILGQGPKLLIQFQNNGVVDDSQLPKDRFSAERLKGVDSTLKIQPAKLEDSAVYLCASSLGQGLGLLQETQYFGPGTRLLVL.

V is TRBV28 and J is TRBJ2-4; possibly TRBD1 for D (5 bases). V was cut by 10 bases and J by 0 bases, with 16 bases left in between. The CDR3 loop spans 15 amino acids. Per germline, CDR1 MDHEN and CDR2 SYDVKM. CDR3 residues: CATLRQGLAKNIQYF. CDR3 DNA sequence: TGTGCCACCCTACGGCAGGGCCTAGCCAAAAACATTCAGTACTTC. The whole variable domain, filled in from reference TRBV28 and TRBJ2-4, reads DVKVTQSSRYLVKRTGEKVFLECVQDMDHENMFWYRQDPGLGLRLIYFSYDVKMKEKGDIPEGYSVSREKKERFSLILESASTNQTSMYLCATLRQGLAKNIQYFGAGTRLSVL.

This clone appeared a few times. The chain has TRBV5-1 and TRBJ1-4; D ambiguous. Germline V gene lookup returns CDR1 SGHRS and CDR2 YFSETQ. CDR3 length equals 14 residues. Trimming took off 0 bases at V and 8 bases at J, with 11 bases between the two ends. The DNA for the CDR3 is TGCGCCAGCAGCTTGGACTCTATAAAGGAAAAACTGTTTTTT. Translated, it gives CASSLDSIKEKLFF.

The chain's CDR3 is CASSGWGGASTEAFF. The CDR3 DNA follows: TGTGCCAGCAGTGGGTGGGGGGGCGCATCCACTGAAGCTTTCTTT. The chain is built from TRBV28 and TRBJ1-1; D is perhaps TRBD1 (6 bases). Germline V gene data show CDR1 as MDHEN and CDR2 as SYDVKM. V lost 5 bases and J lost 4, with 17 bases in between. The CDR3 totals 15 residues.

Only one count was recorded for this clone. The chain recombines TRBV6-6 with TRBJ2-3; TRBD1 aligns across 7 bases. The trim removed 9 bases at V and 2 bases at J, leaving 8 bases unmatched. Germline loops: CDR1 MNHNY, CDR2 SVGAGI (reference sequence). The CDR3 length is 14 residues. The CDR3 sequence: CASSTRGYTDTQYF. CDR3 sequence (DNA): TGTGCCAGTTCGACCAGGGGGTACACAGATACGCAGTATTTT.

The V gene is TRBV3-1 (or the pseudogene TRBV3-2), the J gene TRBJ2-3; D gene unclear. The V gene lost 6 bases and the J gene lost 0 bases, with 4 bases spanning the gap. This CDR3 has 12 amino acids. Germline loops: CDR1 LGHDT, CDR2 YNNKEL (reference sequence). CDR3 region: CASSSSTDTQYF. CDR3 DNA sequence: TGTGCCAGCAGTTCTAGCACAGATACGCAGTATTTT.

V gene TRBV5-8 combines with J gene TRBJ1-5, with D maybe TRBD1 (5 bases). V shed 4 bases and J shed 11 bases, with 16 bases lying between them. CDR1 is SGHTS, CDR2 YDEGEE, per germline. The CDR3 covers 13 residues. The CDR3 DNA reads TGTGCCAGCAGCATCAGGGCACTTATGGCCCAGCATTTT. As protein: CASSIRALMAQHF.

This CDR3 reads CASRRDNYNEQFF. CDR3 DNA sequence: TGTGCCAGCAGACGGGACAACTACAATGAGCAGTTCTTC. J is TRBJ2-1 and V is TRBV2, with a tentative D call TRBD1 (6 bases). Germline CDR1 SNHLY, CDR2 FYNNEI. The CDR3 covers 13 residues. The V and J ends lost 6 bases and 3 bases respectively, with 9 bases between them.

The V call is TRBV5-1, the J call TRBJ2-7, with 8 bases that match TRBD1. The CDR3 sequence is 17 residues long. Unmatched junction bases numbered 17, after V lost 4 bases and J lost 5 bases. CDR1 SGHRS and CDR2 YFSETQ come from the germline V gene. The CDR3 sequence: CASSGRQGSINHHEQYF. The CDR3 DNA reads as TGCGCCAGCAGCGGACGACAGGGGTCGATAAATCATCACGAGCAGTACTTC.

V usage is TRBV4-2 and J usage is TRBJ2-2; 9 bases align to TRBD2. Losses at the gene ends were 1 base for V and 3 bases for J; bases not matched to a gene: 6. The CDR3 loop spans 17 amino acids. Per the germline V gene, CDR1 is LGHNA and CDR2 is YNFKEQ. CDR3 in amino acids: CASSQGLAGRDTGELFF. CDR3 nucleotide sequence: TGTGCCAGCAGCCAAGGCCTAGCGGGGCGAGACACCGGGGAGCTGTTTTTT.

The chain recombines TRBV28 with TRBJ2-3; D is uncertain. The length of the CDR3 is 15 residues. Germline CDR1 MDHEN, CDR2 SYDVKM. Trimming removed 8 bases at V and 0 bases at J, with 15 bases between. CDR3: CASPPGTASTDTQYF. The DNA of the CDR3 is TGTGCCAGCCCACCAGGCACGGCTAGCACAGATACGCAGTATTTT. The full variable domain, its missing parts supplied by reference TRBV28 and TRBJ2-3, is DVKVTQSSRYLVKRTGEKVFLECVQDMDHENMFWYRQDPGLGLRLIYFSYDVKMKEKGDIPEGYSVSREKKERFSLILESASTNQTSMYLCASPPGTASTDTQYFGPGTRLTVL.

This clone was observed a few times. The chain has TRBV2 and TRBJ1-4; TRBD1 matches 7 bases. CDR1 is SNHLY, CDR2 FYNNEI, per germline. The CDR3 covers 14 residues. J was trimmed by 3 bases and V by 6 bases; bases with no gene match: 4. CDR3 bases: TGTGCCAGCAGGCAGGGGGGTGCTAATGAAAAACTGTTTTTT. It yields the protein CASRQGGANEKLFF.

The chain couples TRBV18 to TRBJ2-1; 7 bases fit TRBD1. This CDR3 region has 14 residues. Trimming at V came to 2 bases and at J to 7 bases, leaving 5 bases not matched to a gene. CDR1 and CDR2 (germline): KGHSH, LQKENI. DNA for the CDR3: TGTGCCAGCTCACCAAAATTACAGGGGAATGAGCAGTTCTTC. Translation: CASSPKLQGNEQFF.

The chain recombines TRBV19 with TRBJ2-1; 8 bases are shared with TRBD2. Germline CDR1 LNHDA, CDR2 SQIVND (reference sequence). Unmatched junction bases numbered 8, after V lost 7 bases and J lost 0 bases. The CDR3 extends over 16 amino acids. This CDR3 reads CASIRSGGHSYNEQFF. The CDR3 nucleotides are TGTGCCAGTATCAGGAGCGGGGGCCACTCCTACAATGAGCAGTTCTTC. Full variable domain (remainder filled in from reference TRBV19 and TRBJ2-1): DGGITQSPKYLFRKEGQNVTLSCEQNLNHDAMYWYRQDPGQGLRLIYYSQIVNDFQKGDIAEGYSVSREKKESFPLTVTSAQKNPTAFYLCASIRSGGHSYNEQFFGPGTRLTVL.

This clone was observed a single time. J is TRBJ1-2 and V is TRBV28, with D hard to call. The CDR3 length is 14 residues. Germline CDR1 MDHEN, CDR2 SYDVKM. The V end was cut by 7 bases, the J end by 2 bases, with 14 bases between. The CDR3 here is CASNTRRGNYGYTF. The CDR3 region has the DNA TGTGCCAGCAACACGCGCCGAGGGAACTATGGCTACACCTTC.

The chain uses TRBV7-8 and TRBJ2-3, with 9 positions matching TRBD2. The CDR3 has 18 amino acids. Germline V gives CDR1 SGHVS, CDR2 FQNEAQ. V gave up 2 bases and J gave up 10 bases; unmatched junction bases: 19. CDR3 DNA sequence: TGTGCCAGCAGCTTACCCTACCAAATAGCGGGGGCCCGCTTAGCGCAGTATTTT. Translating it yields CASSLPYQIAGARLAQYF.

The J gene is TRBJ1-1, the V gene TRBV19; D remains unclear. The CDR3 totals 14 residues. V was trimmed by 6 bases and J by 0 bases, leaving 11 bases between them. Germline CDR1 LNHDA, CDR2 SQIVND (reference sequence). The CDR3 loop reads CASRLWALNTEAFF. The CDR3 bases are TGTGCCAGTAGGCTGTGGGCGTTGAACACTGAAGCTTTCTTT.

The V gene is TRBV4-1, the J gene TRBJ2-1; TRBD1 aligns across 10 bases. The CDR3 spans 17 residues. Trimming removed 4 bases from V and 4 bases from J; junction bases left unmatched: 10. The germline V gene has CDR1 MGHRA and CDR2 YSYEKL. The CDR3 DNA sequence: TGCGCCAGCAGCCGAAGTTGGGACAGGGGCAGATACAATGAGCAGTTCTTC. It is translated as CASSRSWDRGRYNEQFF.

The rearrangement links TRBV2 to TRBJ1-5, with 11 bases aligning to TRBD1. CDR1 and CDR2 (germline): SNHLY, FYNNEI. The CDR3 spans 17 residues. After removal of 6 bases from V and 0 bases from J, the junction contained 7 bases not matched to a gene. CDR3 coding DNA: TGTGCCAGCAGGGATGGACAGGGGGCGGTTAGCAATCAGCCCCAGCATTTT. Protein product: CASRDGQGAVSNQPQHF.

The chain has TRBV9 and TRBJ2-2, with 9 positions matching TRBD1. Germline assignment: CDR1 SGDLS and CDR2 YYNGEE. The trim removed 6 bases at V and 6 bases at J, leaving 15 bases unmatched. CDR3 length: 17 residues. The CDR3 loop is CASNLNTDRGIAGELFF. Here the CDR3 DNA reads TGTGCCAGCAACCTAAATACGGACAGGGGCATAGCCGGGGAGCTGTTTTTT.

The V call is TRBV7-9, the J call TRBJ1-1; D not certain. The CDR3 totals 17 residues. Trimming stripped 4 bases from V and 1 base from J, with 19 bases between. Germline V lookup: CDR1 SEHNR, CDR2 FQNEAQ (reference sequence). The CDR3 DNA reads TGTGCCAGCAGCTCGCCGGCCAGACTTACCTGGAACACTGAAGCTTTCTTT. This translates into CASSSPARLTWNTEAFF.

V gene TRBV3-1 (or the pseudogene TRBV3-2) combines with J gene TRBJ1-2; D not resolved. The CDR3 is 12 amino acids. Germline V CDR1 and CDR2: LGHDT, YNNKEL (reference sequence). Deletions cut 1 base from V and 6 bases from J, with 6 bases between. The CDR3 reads CASSQVGHGYTF. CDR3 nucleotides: TGTGCCAGCAGCCAAGTTGGGCATGGCTACACCTTC.

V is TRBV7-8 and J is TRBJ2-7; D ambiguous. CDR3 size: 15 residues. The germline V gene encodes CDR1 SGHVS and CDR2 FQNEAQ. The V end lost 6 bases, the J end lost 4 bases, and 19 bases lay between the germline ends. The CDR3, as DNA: TGTGCCAGCAGTCGTTCAGTGGGCGCTAATTACGAGCAGTACGTC. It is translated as CASSRSVGANYEQYV.

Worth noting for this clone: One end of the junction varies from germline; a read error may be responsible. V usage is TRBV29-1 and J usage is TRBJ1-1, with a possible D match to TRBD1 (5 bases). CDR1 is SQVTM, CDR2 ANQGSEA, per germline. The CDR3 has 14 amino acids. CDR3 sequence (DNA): TGCAGCGTCAACGACATCAGGGTGAAAACTGAAGCTTTCTTT. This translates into CSVNDIRVKTEAFF. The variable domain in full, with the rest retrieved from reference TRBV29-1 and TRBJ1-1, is SAVISQKPSRDICQRGTSLTIQCQVDSQVTMMFWYRQQPGQSLTLIATANQGSEATYESGFVIDKFPISRPNLTFSTLTVSNMSPEDSSIYLCSVNDIRVKTEAFFGQGTRLTVV.

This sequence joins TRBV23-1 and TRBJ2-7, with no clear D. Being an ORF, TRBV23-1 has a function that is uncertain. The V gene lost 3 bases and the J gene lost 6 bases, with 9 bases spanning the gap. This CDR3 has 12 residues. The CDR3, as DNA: TGCGCCAGCAGTCACCATAGAGGCGAGCAGTACTTC. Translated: CASSHHRGEQYF.